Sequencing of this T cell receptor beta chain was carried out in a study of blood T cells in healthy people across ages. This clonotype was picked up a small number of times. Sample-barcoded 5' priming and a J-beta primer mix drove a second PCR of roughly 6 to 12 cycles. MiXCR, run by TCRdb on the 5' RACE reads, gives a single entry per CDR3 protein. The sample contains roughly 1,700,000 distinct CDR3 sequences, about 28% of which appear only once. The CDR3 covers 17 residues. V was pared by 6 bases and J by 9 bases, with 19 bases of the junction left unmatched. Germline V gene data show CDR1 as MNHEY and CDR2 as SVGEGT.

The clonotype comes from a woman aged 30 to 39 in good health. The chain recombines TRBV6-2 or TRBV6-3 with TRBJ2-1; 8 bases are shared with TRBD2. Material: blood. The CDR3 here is CASRPGTSRSGLFEQFF. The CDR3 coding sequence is TGTGCCAGCAGACCCGGGACTAGTCGGTCGGGTCTCTTTGAGCAGTTCTTC.